The source of this T cell receptor (beta chain) is a study of blood T cell repertoires in COVID-19. The repertoire was sequenced with immunoSEQ multiplex PCR; TCRdb's copy has only in-frame clones and lacks some. The data hold 70,000 or so clones, with around 82% observed a single time. The CDR3 loop spans 14 amino acids. The germline V gene encodes CDR1 GTSNPN and CDR2 SVGIG (reference sequence). V dropped 2 bases and J dropped 6 bases, with 13 bases sitting between them. This sequence was found in a human donor in a cohort sampled during active COVID-19. The chain is built from TRBV30 and TRBJ2-2, with TRBD2 as a possible D gene (6 bases). Material for sequencing was peripheral blood. The CDR3: CAWSYTAGSGELFF. The CDR3 DNA follows: TGTGCCTGGAGTTACACAGCGGGCTCCGGGGAGCTGTTTTTT.